This T cell receptor beta chain was recorded in a study of technical replicates of blood from several donors. This clone was found a few times. Clones were read by immunoSEQ multiplex PCR, and TCRdb kept only the in-frame ones, dropping some. This table has tens of thousands of clones, 91% appearing once. V lost 2 bases and J lost 2, with 6 bases in between. Germline V gives CDR1 MGHRA, CDR2 YSYEKL. The CDR3 covers 13 residues. Sequenced material: T cells isolated from PBMCs. This sequence joins TRBV4-1 and TRBJ1-1; D unclear. The receptor's source is a human donor in good health. Some clones in this sample may be carry-over from other donors' samples. CDR3 residues: CASSQTANTEAFF. For the CDR3, the DNA is TGCGCCAGCAGCCAAACAGCTAACACTGAAGCTTTCTTT.